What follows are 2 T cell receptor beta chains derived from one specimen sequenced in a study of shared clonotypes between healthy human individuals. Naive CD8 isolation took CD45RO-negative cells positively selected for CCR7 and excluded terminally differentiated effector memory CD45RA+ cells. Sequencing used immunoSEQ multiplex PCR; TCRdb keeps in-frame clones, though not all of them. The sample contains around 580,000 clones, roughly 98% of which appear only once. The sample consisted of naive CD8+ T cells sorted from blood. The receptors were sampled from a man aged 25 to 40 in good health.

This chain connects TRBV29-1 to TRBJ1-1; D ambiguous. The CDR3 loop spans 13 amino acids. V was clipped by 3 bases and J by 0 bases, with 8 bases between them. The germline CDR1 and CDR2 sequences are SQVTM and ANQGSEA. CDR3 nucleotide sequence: TGCAGCGTTGAGGTGGGCATGAACACTGAAGCTTTCTTT. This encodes CSVEVGMNTEAFF.

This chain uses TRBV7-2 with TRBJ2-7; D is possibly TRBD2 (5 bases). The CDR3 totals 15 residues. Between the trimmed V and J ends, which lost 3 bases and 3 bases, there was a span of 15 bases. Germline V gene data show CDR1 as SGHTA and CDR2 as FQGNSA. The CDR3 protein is CASSFGLPSGYEQYF. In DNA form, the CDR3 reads TGTGCCAGCAGCTTTGGACTGCCTTCAGGCTACGAGCAGTACTTC. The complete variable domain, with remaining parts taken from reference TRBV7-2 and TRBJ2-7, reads GAGVSQSPSNKVTEKGKDVELRCDPISGHTALYWYRQSLGQGLEFLIYFQGNSAPDKSGLPSDRFSAERTGGSVSTLTIQRTQQEDSAVYLCASSFGLPSGYEQYFGPGTRLTVT.